One sample yielded the 13 T cell receptor beta chains listed below, sequenced in a study of OX40 agonist ivuxolimab in advanced cancers. Profiling relied on immunoSEQ multiplex PCR, and the TCRdb table lists in-frame clones only, not all of them. In the table there are some 66,000 clones, around 85% of which are singletons. The specimen comprised CD4+ or CD8+ T cells sorted from blood, sampled in a trial of the OX40 agonist ivuxolimab. These receptors were taken from an adult with an advanced solid tumor such as melanoma, head and neck, liver or kidney cancer.

The chain carries TRBV5-4 and TRBJ2-1; D is unclear. With 4 bases removed from V and 0 bases from J, the gap between germline ends came to 8 bases. The CDR3 spans 14 residues. In germline, CDR1 is SGHNT, CDR2 YYREEE (reference sequence). The CDR3, as DNA: TGTGCCAGCAGCCCCGAGAGCTCCTACAATGAGCAGTTCTTC. Translated, it gives CASSPESSYNEQFF. Drawing the rest from reference TRBV5-4 and TRBJ2-1, the complete variable domain is ETGVTQSPTHLIKTRGQQVTLRCSSQSGHNTVSWYQQALGQGPQFIFQYYREEENGRGNFPPRFSGLQFPNYSSELNVNALELDDSALYLCASSPESSYNEQFFGPGTRLTVL.

This clone was seen a handful of times. One junction end disagrees with the germline gene, perhaps due to a read error. CDR3 loop: CASSSSLTETQYF. CDR3 sequence (DNA): TGTGCTAGCAGCTCATCCCTCACGGAGACCCAGTACTTC. The chain uses TRBV7-7 and TRBJ2-5; D is uncertain. The CDR3 runs to 13 residues. The germline CDR1 and CDR2 sequences are SSHAT and FNYEAQ (reference sequence).

The CDR3 loop reads CASSLAWNQPQHF. DNA of the CDR3: TGTGCCAGCAGCTTAGCTTGGAATCAGCCCCAGCATTTT. V is TRBV7-2 and J is TRBJ1-5; no clear D. CDR1 is SGHTA and CDR2 is FQGNSA in the germline V gene. The V end was cut by 0 bases, the J end by 4 bases, with 4 bases between. The CDR3 runs to 13 residues.

V gene TRBV7-9 combines with J gene TRBJ2-6; 7 bases fit TRBD1. V was pared by 5 bases and J by 4 bases, with 8 bases of the junction left unmatched. The CDR3 runs to 16 residues. Germline-derived CDR1 and CDR2 are SEHNR and FQNEAQ (reference sequence). This CDR3 is CASSQAQGDGANVLTF. The CDR3 DNA reads as TGTGCCAGCAGCCAGGCCCAGGGGGACGGGGCCAACGTCCTGACTTTC.

The V and J genes are TRBV7-9 and TRBJ2-7, with D hard to call. There are 14 residues in the CDR3. Trimming took off 1 base at V and 4 bases at J, with 11 bases between the two ends. The germline V gene encodes CDR1 SEHNR and CDR2 FQNEAQ (reference sequence). CDR3 amino acids: CASSLGRNPYEQYF. The CDR3 coding sequence is TGTGCCAGCAGCTTAGGCCGGAACCCATACGAGCAGTACTTC.

This chain uses TRBV7-8 with TRBJ1-1; no clear D. This CDR3 is built from 13 residues. Trimming removed 3 bases from V and 5 bases from J, with 10 bases in between. Germline CDR1 is SGHVS and CDR2 is FQNEAQ. Here the CDR3 DNA reads TGTGCCAGCAGCTTTACAACCCGTACTGAAGCTTTCTTT. This encodes CASSFTTRTEAFF.

The chain combines TRBV25-1 with TRBJ2-3; D is undetermined. CDR3 length equals 16 residues. Germline V gene lookup returns CDR1 MGHDK and CDR2 SYGVNS. Between the trimmed V and J ends, which lost 3 bases and 1 base, there was a span of 14 bases. CDR3 in amino acids: CASSDPHFVGTDTQYF. DNA of the CDR3: TGTGCCAGCAGTGACCCGCATTTCGTGGGCACAGATACGCAGTATTTT.

The chain combines TRBV7-9 with TRBJ2-5; D is possibly TRBD2 (5 bases). Trimming took 5 bases from V and 5 from J, leaving 15 bases between them. Germline V gene sequence: CDR1 SEHNR, CDR2 FQNEAQ (reference sequence). CDR3 length: 14 amino acids. The CDR3 DNA reads as TGTGCCAGCAGCCCTACTACAGAGGGCGAGACCCAGTACTTC. Protein: CASSPTTEGETQYF.

The CDR3 is CAINPGLEETQYF. The CDR3 DNA reads as TGTGCCATCAACCCGGGACTAGAAGAGACCCAGTACTTC. The rearrangement uses TRBV10-3 and TRBJ2-5; 8 nucleotides agree with TRBD2. V lost 7 bases and J lost 3; bases outside the gene matches: 4. This CDR3 is built from 13 residues. Germline lookup yields CDR1 ENHRY and CDR2 SYGVKD.

This chain links TRBV5-1 with TRBJ1-2, with D perhaps matching TRBD1 (5 bases). There are 16 residues in the CDR3. Germline CDR1 reads SGHRS; CDR2 reads YFSETQ. With 5 bases removed from V and 1 base from J, the gap between germline ends came to 18 bases. In nucleotides, the CDR3 is TGCGCCAGCAGTCCGGCAGGACATAGCATTAACTATGGCTACACCTTC. Amino acids: CASSPAGHSINYGYTF.

The chain is built from TRBV7-2 and TRBJ1-4; 7 bases map to TRBD1. Unmatched junction bases numbered 7, after V lost 1 base and J lost 8 bases. Germline loops: CDR1 SGHTA, CDR2 FQGNSA. The CDR3 consists of 15 residues. Here the CDR3 reads CASSLEIGQEEKLFF. CDR3 nucleotide sequence: TGTGCCAGCAGCTTAGAAATCGGACAGGAGGAAAAACTGTTTTTT.

The CDR3 nucleotides read TGTGCCAGCAGCCAGGGGCGGAGCTCCTACGAGCAGTACTTC. Its protein is CASSQGRSSYEQYF. The chain uses TRBV16 and TRBJ2-5; weak D call: TRBD1 (5 bases). TRBJ2-7 matches the DNA end more closely, so the J call is doubtful. The CDR3 spans 14 residues. Per germline, CDR1 KGHSY and CDR2 FQNENV.

The chain carries TRBV28 and TRBJ2-1, with 8 bases matching TRBD2. Unmatched junction bases numbered 2, after V lost 3 bases and J lost 7 bases. Germline CDR1 is MDHEN and CDR2 is SYDVKM. This CDR3 contains 13 residues. DNA for the CDR3: TGTGCCAGCAGTTTCAGCGGGGGAAATGAGCAGTTCTTC. It codes for CASSFSGGNEQFF.